A selection of T cell receptor beta chains follows, all from one sample in a study of blood T cell repertoires in COVID-19. Assay: immunoSEQ multiplex PCR; the TCRdb copy retains only in-frame clones and omits some. The data hold roughly 350,000 clones, with 85% observed a single time. Sequencing was performed on peripheral blood. These receptors all stem from a woman aged 18-30 years with acute or convalescent COVID-19. Both conserved end residues are part of each CDR3. D genes are given only for firm matches.

len	v_gene	j_gene	d_gene	CDR3aa
16	TRBV4-1	TRBJ1-4	TRBD1	CASSQDPGQGAEKLFF
12	TRBV3-1/TRBV3-2	TRBJ1-2	-	CASSQQAIGYTF
15	TRBV20-1	TRBJ2-1	-	CSASPGRGAYNEQFF
15	TRBV5-1	TRBJ2-2	TRBD2	CASSSLAGGDGELFF
12	TRBV6-6	TRBJ2-4	-	CASSPRGNIQYF
14	TRBV7-2	TRBJ2-4	-	CASSRDSSQNIQYF
13	TRBV28	TRBJ1-2	TRBD1	CASRPRQGHGYTF
17	TRBV5-6	TRBJ2-1	TRBD2	CASSASGRLSSYNEQFF
15	TRBV29-1	TRBJ2-7	TRBD1	CSVDASGTGTYEQYF
11	TRBV6-6	TRBJ2-1	-	CASSQTAEQFF
16	TRBV28	TRBJ1-1	-	CASSFQDALGDTEAFF
15	TRBV5-6	TRBJ2-1	TRBD1	CASSSLGQGVNEQFF
13	TRBV12-3/TRBV12-4	TRBJ1-2	-	CASSRDFDYGYTF
15	TRBV6-5	TRBJ1-3	-	CASSRTGIWGNTIYF
17	TRBV27	TRBJ2-1	TRBD1	CASSSRTGGVGDNEQFF
12	TRBV11-2	TRBJ1-2	TRBD1	CASSLTGADYTF
11	TRBV9	TRBJ1-1	-	CASSSGTEAFF
14	TRBV2	TRBJ1-6	-	CASSTGFSESPLHF
15	TRBV6-6	TRBJ1-5	-	CASSPGSFSNQPQHF
15	TRBV7-9	TRBJ1-2	TRBD1	CASSQGDSSLWGYTF
11	TRBV6-5	TRBJ2-1	TRBD2	CASTAGGPRFF
16	TRBV18	TRBJ2-2	TRBD2	CASSPQASGASGELFF
12	TRBV11-2	TRBJ2-7	-	CASSQRGNEQYF
16	TRBV27	TRBJ2-7	TRBD1	CASSLYTGGESYEQYF
16	TRBV4-1	TRBJ1-1	-	CASSQVAGNMNTEAFF
13	TRBV14	TRBJ1-1	-	CASSQVEDYKLFF
14	TRBV7-2	TRBJ2-7	-	CASSLTGYTYEQYF
13	TRBV3-1/TRBV3-2	TRBJ1-3	TRBD1	CASSGDRRNTIYF
12	TRBV19	TRBJ2-1	-	CASSMRVNEQFF
15	TRBV28	TRBJ1-3	TRBD1	CASSVTGTSGNTIYF
14	TRBV5-1	TRBJ1-6	-	CATSSIGADSPLHF
16	TRBV9	TRBJ2-2	TRBD1	CASSSHRDRNTGELFF
14	TRBV5-1	TRBJ1-1	-	CASSLQGRNTEAFF
15	TRBV18	TRBJ1-2	TRBD1	CASSPNLPGGGGYTF
15	TRBV11-1	TRBJ2-5	TRBD1	CASSFRQGRQETQYF
14	TRBV6-5	TRBJ2-7	-	CASSLTWQTYEQYF
16	TRBV3-1/TRBV3-2	TRBJ2-1	TRBD2	CASSPEGSGRSHRQFF
16	TRBV27	TRBJ1-5	TRBD1	CASSRTGAYSNQPQHF
15	TRBV28	TRBJ2-7	TRBD1	CASSSTGDGTYEQYF
17	TRBV4-1	TRBJ2-1	TRBD2	CASSQRLLAGAYNEQFF
14	TRBV3-1/TRBV3-2	TRBJ2-7	TRBD2	CASSRTSGAYEQYF
16	TRBV6-5	TRBJ1-4	-	CASSYPWTAENEKLFF
14	TRBV6-5	TRBJ2-3	TRBD1	CASTLDRATDTQYF
19	TRBV7-9	TRBJ2-3	TRBD1	CASSYPPGQGRNRKDTQYF
18	TRBV7-2	TRBJ1-5	TRBD1	CASSLGRSGGWSNQPQHF
15	TRBV5-8	TRBJ2-5	TRBD2	CASSLGRGGAETQYF
17	TRBV7-8	TRBJ2-2	TRBD2	CASSPTSGKGHTGELFF
14	TRBV2	TRBJ2-1	-	CASEGGRSLLKQFF
15	TRBV7-3	TRBJ1-1	-	CASSSAGGIYTEAFF
17	TRBV10-3	TRBJ2-6	-	CAISDGTDLSGANVLTF
15	TRBV6-5	TRBJ2-1	TRBD2	CASRDLAGGIYEQFF
16	TRBV18	TRBJ1-2	-	CASSPPGQLTFYGYTF
14	TRBV10-3	TRBJ2-3	TRBD2	CASFRGGPPDTQYF
14	TRBV14	TRBJ1-2	-	CASSPTQGAYGYTF
12	TRBV19	TRBJ1-1	-	CASSMTATEAFF